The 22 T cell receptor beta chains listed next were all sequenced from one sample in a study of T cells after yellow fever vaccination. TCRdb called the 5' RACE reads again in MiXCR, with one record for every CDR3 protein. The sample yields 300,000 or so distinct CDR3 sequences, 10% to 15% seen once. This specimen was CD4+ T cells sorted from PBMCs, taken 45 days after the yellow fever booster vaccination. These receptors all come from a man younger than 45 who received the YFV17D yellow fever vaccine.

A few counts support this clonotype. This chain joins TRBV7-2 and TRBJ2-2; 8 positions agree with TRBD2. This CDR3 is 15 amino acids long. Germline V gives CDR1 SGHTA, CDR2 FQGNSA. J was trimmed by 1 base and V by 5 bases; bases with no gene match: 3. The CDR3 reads CASSILAGNTGELFF. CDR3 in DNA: TGTGCCAGCAGCATTCTAGCGGGGAACACCGGGGAGCTGTTTTTT.

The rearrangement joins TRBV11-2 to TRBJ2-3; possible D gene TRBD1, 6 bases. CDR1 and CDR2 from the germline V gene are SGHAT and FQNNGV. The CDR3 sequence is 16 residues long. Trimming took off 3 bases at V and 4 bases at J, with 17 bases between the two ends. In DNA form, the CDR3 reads TGTGCCAGCAGCTTCCGTCTGGGGGCCCAGCCAGATACGCAGTATTTT. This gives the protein CASSFRLGAQPDTQYF. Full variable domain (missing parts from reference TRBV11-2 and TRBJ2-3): EAGVAQSPRYKIIEKRQSVAFWCNPISGHATLYWYQQILGQGPKLLIQFQNNGVVDDSQLPKDRFSAERLKGVDSTLKIQPAKLEDSAVYLCASSFRLGAQPDTQYFGPGTRLTVL.

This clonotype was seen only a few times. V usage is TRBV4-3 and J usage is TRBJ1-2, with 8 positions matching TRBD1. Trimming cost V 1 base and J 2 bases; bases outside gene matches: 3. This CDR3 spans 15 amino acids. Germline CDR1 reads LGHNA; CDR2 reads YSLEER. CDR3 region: CASSQGQGANYGYTF. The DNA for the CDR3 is TGCGCCAGCAGCCAAGGGCAGGGGGCCAACTATGGCTACACCTTC.

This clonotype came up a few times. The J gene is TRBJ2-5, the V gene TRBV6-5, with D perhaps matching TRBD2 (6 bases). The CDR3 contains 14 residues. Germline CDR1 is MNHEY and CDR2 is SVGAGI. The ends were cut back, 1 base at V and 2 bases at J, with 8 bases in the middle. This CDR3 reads CASSYLTRQETQYF. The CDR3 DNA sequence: TGTGCCAGCAGTTACTTGACTAGACAAGAGACCCAGTACTTC.

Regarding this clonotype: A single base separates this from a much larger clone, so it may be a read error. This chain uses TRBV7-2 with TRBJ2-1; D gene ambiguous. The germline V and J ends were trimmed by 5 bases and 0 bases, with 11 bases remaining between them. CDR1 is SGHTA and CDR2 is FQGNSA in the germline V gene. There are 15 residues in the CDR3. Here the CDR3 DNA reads TGTGCCAGCAGCGCAGCGAACCCCTCCTACAATGAGCAGTTCTTC. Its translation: CASSAANPSYNEQFF.

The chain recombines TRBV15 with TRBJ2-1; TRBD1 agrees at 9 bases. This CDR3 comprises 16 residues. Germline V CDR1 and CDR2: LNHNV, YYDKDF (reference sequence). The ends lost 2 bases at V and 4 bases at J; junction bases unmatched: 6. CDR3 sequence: CATSRLGTGNYNEQFF. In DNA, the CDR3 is TGTGCCACCAGCAGACTCGGGACAGGGAATTACAATGAGCAGTTCTTC. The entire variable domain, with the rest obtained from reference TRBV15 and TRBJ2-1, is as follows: DAMVIQNPRYQVTQFGKPVTLSCSQTLNHNVMYWYQQKSSQAPKLLFHYYDKDFNNEADTPDNFQSRRPNTSFCFLDIRSPGLGDTAMYLCATSRLGTGNYNEQFFGPGTRLTVL.

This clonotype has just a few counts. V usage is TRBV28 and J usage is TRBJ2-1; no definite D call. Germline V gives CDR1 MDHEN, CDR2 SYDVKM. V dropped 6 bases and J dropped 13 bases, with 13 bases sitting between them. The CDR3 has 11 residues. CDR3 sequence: CASSPDWHQFF. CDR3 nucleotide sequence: TGTGCCAGCAGCCCCGACTGGCACCAGTTCTTC.

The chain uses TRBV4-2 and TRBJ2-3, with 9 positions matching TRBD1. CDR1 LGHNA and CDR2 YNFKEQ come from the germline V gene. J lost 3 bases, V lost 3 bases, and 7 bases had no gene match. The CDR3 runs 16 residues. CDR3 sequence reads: CASSHLGQGTTDTQYF. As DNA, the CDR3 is TGTGCCAGCAGCCATCTGGGACAGGGCACAACAGATACGCAGTATTTT.

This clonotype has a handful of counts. CDR3 nucleotides: TGCGCCAGCAGCCAAGGGGACAGGGTTCTTACTGAGCAGTTCTTC. Its protein is CASSQGDRVLTEQFF. This chain connects TRBV4-3 to TRBJ2-1; 9 nucleotides align to TRBD1. The CDR3 consists of 15 residues. CDR1 LGHNA and CDR2 YSLEER come from the germline V gene. V shed 1 base and J 9 bases; nucleotides not matched to a gene: 7.

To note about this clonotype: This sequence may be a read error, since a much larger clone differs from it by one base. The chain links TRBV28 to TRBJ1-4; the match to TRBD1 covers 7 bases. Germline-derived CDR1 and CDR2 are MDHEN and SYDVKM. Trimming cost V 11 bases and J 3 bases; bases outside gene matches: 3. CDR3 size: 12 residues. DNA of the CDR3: TGTGCCTCAGGGGGACCTAATGAAAAACTGTTTTTT. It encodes CASGGPNEKLFF.

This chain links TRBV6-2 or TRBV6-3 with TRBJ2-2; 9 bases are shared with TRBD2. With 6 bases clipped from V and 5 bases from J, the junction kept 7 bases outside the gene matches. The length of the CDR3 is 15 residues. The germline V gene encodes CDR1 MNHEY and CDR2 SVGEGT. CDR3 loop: CASRGSGRGTGELFF. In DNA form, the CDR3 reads TGTGCCAGCAGGGGTAGCGGGAGAGGAACCGGGGAGCTGTTTTTT.

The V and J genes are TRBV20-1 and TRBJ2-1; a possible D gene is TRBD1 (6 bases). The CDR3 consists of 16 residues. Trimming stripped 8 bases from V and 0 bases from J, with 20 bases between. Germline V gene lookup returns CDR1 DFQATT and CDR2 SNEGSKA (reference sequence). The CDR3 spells CSLGGSTGSSYNEQFF. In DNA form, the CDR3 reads TGCAGTCTGGGCGGTTCAACAGGGAGCTCCTACAATGAGCAGTTCTTC.

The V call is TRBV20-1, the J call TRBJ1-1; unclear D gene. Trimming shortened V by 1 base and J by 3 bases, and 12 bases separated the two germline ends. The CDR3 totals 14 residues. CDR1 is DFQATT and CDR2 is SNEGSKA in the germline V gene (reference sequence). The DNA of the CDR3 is TGCAGTGCTAGAGGATCTCCCAAGCACACTGAAGCTTTCTTT. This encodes CSARGSPKHTEAFF.

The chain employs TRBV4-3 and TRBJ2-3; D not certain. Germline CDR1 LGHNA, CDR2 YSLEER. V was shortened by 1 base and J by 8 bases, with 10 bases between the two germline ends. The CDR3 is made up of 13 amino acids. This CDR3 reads CASSQVGTPTQYF. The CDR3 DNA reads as TGCGCCAGCAGCCAAGTGGGTACTCCTACGCAGTATTTT.

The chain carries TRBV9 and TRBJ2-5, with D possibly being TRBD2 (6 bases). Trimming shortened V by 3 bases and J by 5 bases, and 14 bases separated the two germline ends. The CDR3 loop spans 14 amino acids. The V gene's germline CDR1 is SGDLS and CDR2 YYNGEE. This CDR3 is CASSAGRGSETQYF. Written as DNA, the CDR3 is TGTGCCAGCAGCGCCGGTCGGGGGAGCGAGACCCAGTACTTC.

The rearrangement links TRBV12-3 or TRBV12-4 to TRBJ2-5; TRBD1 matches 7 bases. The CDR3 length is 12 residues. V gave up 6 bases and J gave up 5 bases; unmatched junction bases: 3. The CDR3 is CASRGTAETQYF. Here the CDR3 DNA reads TGTGCCAGCAGAGGGACAGCGGAGACCCAGTACTTC.

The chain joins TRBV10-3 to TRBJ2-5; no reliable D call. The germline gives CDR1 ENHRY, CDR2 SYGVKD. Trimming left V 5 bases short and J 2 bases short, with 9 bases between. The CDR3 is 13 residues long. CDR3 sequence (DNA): TGTGCCATCAGTTGGCGGAAACAAGAGACCCAGTACTTC. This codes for CAISWRKQETQYF.

CDR3 nucleotides: TGTGCCACTACGGGACAGACGAACACTGAAGCTTTCTTT. The encoded protein is CATTGQTNTEAFF. V is TRBV7-8 and J is TRBJ1-1; 7 bases line up with TRBD1. The V gene end was trimmed by 10 bases and the J gene end by 1 base; junction bases not matched to a gene: 6. Looked up from germline, CDR1 is SGHVS and CDR2 is FQNEAQ. This CDR3 comprises 13 residues.

The CDR3 is CASSEAGSTGNTIYF. The CDR3 DNA is TGTGCCAGCAGCGAGGCAGGGTCAACTGGAAACACCATATATTTT. J is TRBJ1-3 and V is TRBV6-1; the D gene is possibly TRBD1 (5 bases). With 6 bases removed from V and 2 bases from J, the gap between germline ends came to 14 bases. Per the germline V gene, CDR1 is MNHNS and CDR2 is SASEGT. The CDR3 consists of 15 residues.

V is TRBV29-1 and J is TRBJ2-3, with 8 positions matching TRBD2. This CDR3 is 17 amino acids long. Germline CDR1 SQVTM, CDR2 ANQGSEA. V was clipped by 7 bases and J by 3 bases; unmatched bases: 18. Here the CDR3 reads CSGKGGAGGGNTDTQYF. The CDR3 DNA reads TGCAGCGGCAAGGGTGGGGCGGGAGGTGGAAATACAGATACGCAGTATTTT.

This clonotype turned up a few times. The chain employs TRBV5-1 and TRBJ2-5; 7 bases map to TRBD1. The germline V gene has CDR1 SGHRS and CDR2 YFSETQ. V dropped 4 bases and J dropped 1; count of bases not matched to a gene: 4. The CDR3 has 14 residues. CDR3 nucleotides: TGCGCCAGCAGCACTGGGACAGCCCAAGAGACCCAGTACTTC. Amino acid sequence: CASSTGTAQETQYF.

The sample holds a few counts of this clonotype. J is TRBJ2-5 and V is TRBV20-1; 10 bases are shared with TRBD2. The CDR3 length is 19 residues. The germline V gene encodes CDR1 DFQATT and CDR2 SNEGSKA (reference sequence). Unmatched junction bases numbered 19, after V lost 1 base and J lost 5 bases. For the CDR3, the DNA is TGCAGTGCTAGAGTTCTTCCGATGGCGAGCGGGAGGGCCTCGGAGACCCAGTACTTC. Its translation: CSARVLPMASGRASETQYF.